The sequence of this T cell receptor (beta chain) was determined in a study of cytomegalovirus exposure and HLA in healthy donors. PCR used 60 Vbeta primers and 13 Jbeta primers. The assay was immunoSEQ multiplex PCR, and TCRdb's table has in-frame clones only and misses some. The sample consists of around 100,000 clones, roughly 70% of them appearing once. This clone was observed a few times. The origin of this receptor is a man aged 18-30 years in good health and CMV-seropositive. Sequencing was performed on PBMCs.

The CDR3 region has the DNA TGTGCCAGCGAGGAGGGGACTGGGGCCAACGTCCTGACTTTC. Translated: CASEEGTGANVLTF. The chain uses TRBV6-5 and TRBJ2-6, with D tentatively TRBD2 (6 bases). Per the germline V gene, CDR1 is MNHEY and CDR2 is SVGAGI. V dropped 8 bases and J dropped 2 bases, with 10 bases sitting between them. The CDR3 has 14 residues.